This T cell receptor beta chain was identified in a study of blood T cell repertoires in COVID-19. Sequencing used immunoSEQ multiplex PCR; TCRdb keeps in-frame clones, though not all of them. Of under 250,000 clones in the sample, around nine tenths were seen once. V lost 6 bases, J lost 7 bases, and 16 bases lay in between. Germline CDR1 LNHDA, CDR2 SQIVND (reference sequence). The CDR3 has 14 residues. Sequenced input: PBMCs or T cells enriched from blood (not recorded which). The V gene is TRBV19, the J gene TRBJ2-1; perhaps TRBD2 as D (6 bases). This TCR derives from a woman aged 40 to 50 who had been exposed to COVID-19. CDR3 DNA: TGTGCCAGTAGAGGGAGGACCGGGTCGAATGAGCAGTTCTTC. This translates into CASRGRTGSNEQFF.